This T cell receptor beta chain derives from a study of spatial heterogeneity in lung cancer. In TCRdb, the 5' RACE reads were re-called with MiXCR into one record per CDR3 protein. The sample yields nearly 95,000 distinct CDR3 sequences, roughly 19% seen once. The time point denotes: blood at routine non-recurrence follow-up after resection. Sequencing of whole RNA from tumor, nontumor lung or frozen PBMC involved no sorting. This clonotype was seen a few times. This TCR was recovered from a male donor with early-stage non-small cell lung cancer. Specimen: PBMCs, collected at follow-up.

The CDR3 loop reads CASSFSKGADTQYF. The CDR3 region has the DNA TGCGCCAGCAGCTTTTCGAAGGGCGCAGATACGCAGTATTTT. The chain joins TRBV5-1 to TRBJ2-3; D is uncertain. The CDR3 spans 14 residues. Germline CDR1 is SGHRS and CDR2 is YFSETQ. Trimming removed 2 bases from V and 4 bases from J, with 11 bases in between.